This section outlines one T cell receptor beta chain sequence together with its context. Its antigen is as yet unknown. Produced via immunoSEQ multiplex PCR; TCRdb's table is partial and in-frame only. Of around 130,000 clones listed, 80% to 90% were seen once; the top ten hold over 8%. Pooled samples include second doses given at about 4 or 12 weeks. Germline-derived CDR1 and CDR2 are SGHTA and FQGNSA. This CDR3 comprises 15 residues. V was clipped by 4 bases and J by 3 bases, with 16 bases between them. The entry originates in a study of T cell responses to AZD1222 COVID-19 vaccine. Notes on the study in general: Repertoire sampling occurred only after the peak T cell response. Unmutated regions of variants are reportedly targeted by nearly half of spike-specific TCRs.

This TCR was recovered from an adult who received the AZD1222 COVID-19 vaccine. Here the sequenced sample was peripheral blood, taken 28 days after the second AZD1222 dose. The chain couples TRBV7-2 to TRBJ2-7; TRBD1 is a possible D gene (5 bases). The CDR3 sequence: CASSSYPDTYYEQYF. In nucleotides, the CDR3 is TGTGCCAGCAGCTCCTACCCGGACACCTACTACGAGCAGTACTTC. Complete variable domain (other parts from reference TRBV7-2 and TRBJ2-7): GAGVSQSPSNKVTEKGKDVELRCDPISGHTALYWYRQSLGQGLEFLIYFQGNSAPDKSGLPSDRFSAERTGGSVSTLTIQRTQQEDSAVYLCASSSYPDTYYEQYFGPGTRLTVT.